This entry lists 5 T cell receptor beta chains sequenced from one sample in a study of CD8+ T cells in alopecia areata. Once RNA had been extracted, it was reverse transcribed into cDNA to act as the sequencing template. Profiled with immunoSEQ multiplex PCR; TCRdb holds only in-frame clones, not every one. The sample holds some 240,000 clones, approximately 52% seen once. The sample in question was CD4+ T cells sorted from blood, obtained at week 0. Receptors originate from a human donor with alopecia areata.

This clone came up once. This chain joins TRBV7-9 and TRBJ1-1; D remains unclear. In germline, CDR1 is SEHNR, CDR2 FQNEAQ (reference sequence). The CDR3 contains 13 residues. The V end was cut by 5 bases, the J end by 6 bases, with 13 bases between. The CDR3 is CASSPGLRPEAFF. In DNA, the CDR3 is TGTGCCAGCAGCCCTGGACTGAGACCTGAAGCTTTCTTT.

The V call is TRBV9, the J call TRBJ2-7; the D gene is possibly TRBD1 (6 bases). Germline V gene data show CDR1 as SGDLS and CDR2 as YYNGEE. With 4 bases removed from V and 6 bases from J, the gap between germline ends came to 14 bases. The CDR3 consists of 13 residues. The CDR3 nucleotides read TGTGCCAGCAGCACAGGGATCGTCCCCGAGCAGTACTTC. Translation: CASSTGIVPEQYF.

The CDR3 loop is CASSPSEGLGSMDQPQHF. CDR3 nucleotides: TGTGCCAGCAGTCCGTCGGAAGGGTTAGGGTCGATGGATCAGCCCCAGCATTTT. V usage is TRBV28 and J usage is TRBJ1-5; D uncertain. Looked up from germline, CDR1 is MDHEN and CDR2 is SYDVKM. The CDR3 sequence is 18 residues long. V lost 5 bases and J 5 bases, leaving 25 bases between the germline ends.

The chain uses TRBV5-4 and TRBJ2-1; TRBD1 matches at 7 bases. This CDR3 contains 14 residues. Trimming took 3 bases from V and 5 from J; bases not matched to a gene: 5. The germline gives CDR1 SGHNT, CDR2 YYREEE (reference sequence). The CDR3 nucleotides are TGTGCCAGCAGCTCCAAGGACAGGAACAATGAGCAGTTCTTC. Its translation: CASSSKDRNNEQFF.

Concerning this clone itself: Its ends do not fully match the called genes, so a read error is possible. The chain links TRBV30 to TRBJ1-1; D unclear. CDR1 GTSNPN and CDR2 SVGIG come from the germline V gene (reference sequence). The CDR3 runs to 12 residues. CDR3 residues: CAWMVGNTEASF. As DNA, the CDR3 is TGTGCCTGGATGGTGGGAAACACTGAAGCTTCCTTT.